Many counts were recorded for the clone carrying this T cell receptor (beta chain). Germline CDR1 is SGHVS and CDR2 is FNYEAQ. V was cut by 4 bases and J by 0 bases, with 3 bases left in between. The CDR3 contains 13 residues. The lymph nodes were axillary draining lymph nodes from breast cancer patients. In TCRdb, the multiplex PCR reads were re-called with MiXCR into one record per CDR3 protein. The sample holds fewer than 200,000 distinct CDR3 sequences, around a third seen once. The data derive from a study of breast tumors, draining lymph nodes, adjacent tissues. The source of this sequence is a female donor with breast cancer. Some clones in this sample may be carry-over from other donors' samples. The J gene is TRBJ2-2, the V gene TRBV7-6, with D unclear. The sample comprised axillary lymph node tissue. CDR3 residues: CASSSTNTGELFF. The CDR3 DNA sequence: TGTGCCAGCAGCTCCACGAACACCGGGGAGCTGTTTTTT.